This TCR beta chain was recovered during a study of blood T cell repertoires in COVID-19. This clone was detected a few times. The V end lost 0 bases, the J end lost 3 bases, and 4 bases lay between the germline ends. Germline lookup yields CDR1 SGHRS and CDR2 YFSETQ. The CDR3 contains 13 residues. Libraries were prepared by immunoSEQ multiplex PCR; TCRdb keeps only in-frame clonotypes and omits some of them. The sample lists some 150,000 clones; about 90% were seen once. The clonotype was recovered from a woman aged 55-75 years with active or convalescent COVID-19. The sample taken for sequencing was peripheral blood. The chain recombines TRBV5-1 with TRBJ1-5, with unresolved D. This CDR3 reads CASSLGHNQPQHF. The CDR3 DNA reads as TGCGCCAGCAGCTTGGGACACAATCAGCCCCAGCATTTT.